The rows below give T cell receptor beta chains drawn from one sample of a study of CD8+ T cells in alopecia areata. Profiling relied on immunoSEQ multiplex PCR, and the TCRdb table lists in-frame clones only, not all of them. The repertoire holds about 70,000 clones, with approximately 29% as singletons. Here the sequenced sample was CD8+ T cells sorted from blood, taken at week 4, from a patient treated with tofacitinib. All receptors come from a human donor with alopecia areata. Each CDR3 is given without its conserved first and last residue. Rows give clone size only sometimes, using once, few, many, or a class for an expanded clone.

-,9,TRBV30,AWKMGYEQY
-,13,TRBV7-2,ASSLLGRGSHEQY
many,10,TRBV28,ASSLDAGEQF
-,12,TRBV2,ASIAVGTNTEAF
-,11,TRBV5-1,ASSGTGDETQY
-,13,TRBV29-1,SVEDWVGGSYEQY
-,10,TRBV13,ASSPLGTEAF
once,15,TRBV11-2,ASSSDAGAPSHEGQF
few,10,TRBV2,ASSARQGEAF
-,11,TRBV29-1,SVNLAGFNEQF
few,9,TRBV29-1,SVVGTWEQY
-,13,TRBV7-2,ASSQAGTGTYEQY
-,13,TRBV7-6,ASSHRPGSTDTQY
-,12,TRBV29-1,SAEGGSSYNEQF
-,11,TRBV7-3,ASSSGTNGEQF